The sample holds many counts of the clone carrying this T cell receptor (beta chain). Antigen specificity is unknown. The source of the sample is a study of Graves' ophthalmopathy and Graves' hyperthyroidism. Study observations and caveats: Clonotypes were expanded in thyroid at above 0.001 frequency, and most also appeared in blood.

As the template, RNA transcripts were used to amplify TCR beta CDR3 regions. The authors performed first-round RT-PCR with HTBI primers and then a second-round multiplex PCR. A single record per CDR3 protein comes from TCRdb applying MiXCR to the multiplex PCR reads. The data hold some 370,000 distinct CDR3 sequences, with about 15% observed a single time. Germline lookup yields CDR1 LGHNA and CDR2 YSLEER. The CDR3 loop spans 14 amino acids. The V segment lost 0 bases and the J segment 4 bases; nucleotides outside the gene matches: 1. Sequenced material: peripheral blood. The gene calls are TRBV4-3 and TRBJ2-7, with 9 nucleotides matching TRBD1. The clonotype comes from an adult woman with stable Graves' hyperthyroidism. CDR3 coding DNA: TGCGCCAGCAGCCAAGAAGGGACAGGGTACGAGCAGTACTTC. This gives the protein CASSQEGTGYEQYF.